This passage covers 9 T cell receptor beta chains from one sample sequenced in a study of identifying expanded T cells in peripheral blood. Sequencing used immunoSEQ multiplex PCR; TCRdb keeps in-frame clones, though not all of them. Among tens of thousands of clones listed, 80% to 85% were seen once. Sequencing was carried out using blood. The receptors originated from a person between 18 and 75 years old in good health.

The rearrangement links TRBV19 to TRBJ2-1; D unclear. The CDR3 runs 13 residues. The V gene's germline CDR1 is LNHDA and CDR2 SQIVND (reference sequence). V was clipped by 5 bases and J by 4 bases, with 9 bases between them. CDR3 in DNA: TGTGCCAGTAGTCCCCGCGGTTACAATGAGCAGTTCTTC. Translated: CASSPRGYNEQFF. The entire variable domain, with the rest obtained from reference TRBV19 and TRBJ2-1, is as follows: DGGITQSPKYLFRKEGQNVTLSCEQNLNHDAMYWYRQDPGQGLRLIYYSQIVNDFQKGDIAEGYSVSREKKESFPLTVTSAQKNPTAFYLCASSPRGYNEQFFGPGTRLTVL.

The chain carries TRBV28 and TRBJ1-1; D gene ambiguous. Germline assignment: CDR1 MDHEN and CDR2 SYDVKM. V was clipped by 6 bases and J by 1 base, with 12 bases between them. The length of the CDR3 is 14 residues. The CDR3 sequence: CASSEQSQNTEAFF. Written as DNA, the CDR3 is TGTGCCAGCAGCGAACAGTCTCAGAACACTGAAGCTTTCTTT.

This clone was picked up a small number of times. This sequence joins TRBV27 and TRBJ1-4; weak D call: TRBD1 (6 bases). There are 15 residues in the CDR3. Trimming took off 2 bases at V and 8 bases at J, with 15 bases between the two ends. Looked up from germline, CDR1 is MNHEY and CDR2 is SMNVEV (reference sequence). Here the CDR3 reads CASSLQQGWGEKLFF. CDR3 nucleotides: TGTGCCAGCAGTTTACAACAGGGCTGGGGAGAAAAACTGTTTTTT.

The CDR3 DNA follows: TGCGCCAGCAGCCAGGCCGACAGGGGCTACAATGAGCAGTTCTTC. This sequence encodes CASSQADRGYNEQFF. The J gene is TRBJ2-1, the V gene TRBV4-3; 8 bases are shared with TRBD1. The CDR3 is made up of 15 amino acids. V lost 3 bases to trimming and J lost 3 bases; unmatched junction nucleotides: 4. Germline V gives CDR1 LGHNA, CDR2 YSLEER.

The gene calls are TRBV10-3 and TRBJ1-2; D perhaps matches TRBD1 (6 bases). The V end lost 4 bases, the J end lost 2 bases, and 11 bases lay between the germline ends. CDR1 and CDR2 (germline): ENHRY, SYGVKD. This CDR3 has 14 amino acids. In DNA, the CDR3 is TGTGCCATCAGTGGAGTAGGGGGGAACTATGGCTACACCTTC. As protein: CAISGVGGNYGYTF.

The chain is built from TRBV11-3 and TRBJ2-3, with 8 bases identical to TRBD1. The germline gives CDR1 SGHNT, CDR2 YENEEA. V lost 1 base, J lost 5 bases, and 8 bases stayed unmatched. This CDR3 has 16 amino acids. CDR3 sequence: CASSLGTGYWVDTQYF. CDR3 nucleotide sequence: TGTGCCAGCAGCTTAGGGACAGGGTACTGGGTAGATACGCAGTATTTT.

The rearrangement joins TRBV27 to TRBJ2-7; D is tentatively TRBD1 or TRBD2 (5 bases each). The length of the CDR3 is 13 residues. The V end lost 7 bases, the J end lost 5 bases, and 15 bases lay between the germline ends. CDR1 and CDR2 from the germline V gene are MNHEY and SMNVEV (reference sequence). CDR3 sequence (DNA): TGTGCCAGCAAGACGGGACCCCAGAACGAGCAGTACTTC. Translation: CASKTGPQNEQYF.

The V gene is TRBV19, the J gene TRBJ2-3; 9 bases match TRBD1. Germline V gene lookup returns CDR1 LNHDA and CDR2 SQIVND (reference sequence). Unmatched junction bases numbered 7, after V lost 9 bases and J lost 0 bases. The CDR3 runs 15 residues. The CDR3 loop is CASHDRGSSTDTQYF. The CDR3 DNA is TGTGCCAGCCATGACAGGGGGAGCAGCACAGATACGCAGTATTTT.

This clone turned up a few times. The CDR3 DNA reads TGCGCCAGCAGCCGACAGGGAGACAATGAGCAGTTCTTC. Translating it yields CASSRQGDNEQFF. V and J are TRBV5-1 and TRBJ2-1; 7 bases are shared with TRBD1. The V gene end was trimmed by 4 bases and the J gene end by 5 bases; junction bases not matched to a gene: 3. There are 13 residues in the CDR3. In germline, CDR1 is SGHRS, CDR2 YFSETQ.